These 9 T cell receptor beta chains were sequenced from one sample in a study of shared clonotypes between healthy human individuals. Sequenced by immunoSEQ multiplex PCR; TCRdb stores in-frame clones only, minus some. The profile shows fewer than 1.8 million clones, about 98.5% of them singletons. The sample taken for sequencing was naive CD4+ T cells sorted from blood. Indicated subset: CD45RA+ positively selected. The receptors originated from a man between 25 and 39 years old in good health.

The CDR3 loop is CASSFRDSYNEQFF. DNA for the CDR3: TGTGCCAGCAGCTTCCGGGACAGTTACAATGAGCAGTTCTTC. This rearrangement joins TRBV7-8 to TRBJ2-1; TRBD1 matches at 7 bases. V shed 3 bases, J shed 4 bases, and the junction held 3 bases outside the gene matches. Looked up from germline, CDR1 is SGHVS and CDR2 is FQNEAQ. The length of the CDR3 is 14 residues.

This clone was seen only once. The V call is TRBV18, the J call TRBJ2-3; tentative D call: TRBD1 (5 bases). Germline-derived CDR1 and CDR2 are KGHSH and LQKENI. V lost 1 base to trimming and J lost 6 bases, with 11 bases between them. This CDR3 region has 14 residues. The CDR3 protein is CASSPQGPPDTQYF. CDR3 in DNA: TGTGCCAGCTCACCACAGGGGCCCCCGGATACGCAGTATTTT.

About this clone: Other DNA sequences of this sample code for an identical CDR3. This chain links TRBV9 with TRBJ2-1; 7 bases agree with TRBD2. Germline V CDR1 and CDR2: SGDLS, YYNGEE. J lost 0 bases, V lost 1 base, and 4 bases had no gene match. The CDR3 is 16 residues long. The CDR3 DNA reads as TGTGCCAGCAGCGTACTTGGCGGGAGCTCCTACAATGAGCAGTTCTTC. It is translated as CASSVLGGSSYNEQFF. The full variable domain, in which reference TRBV9 and TRBJ2-1 provide the parts outside the CDR3, is DSGVTQTPKHLITATGQRVTLRCSPRSGDLSVYWYQQSLDQGLQFLIQYYNGEERAKGNILERFSAQQFPDLHSELNLSSLELGDSALYFCASSVLGGSSYNEQFFGPGTRLTVL.

Comment on this clone: Sequence at one end of the junction differs from germline and may be a read error. CDR3 in DNA: TGTGCTAGCAGCCGGGACTCGATAAGCACAGATACGCAGTATTTT. Its translation is CASSRDSISTDTQYF. This chain uses TRBV7-7 with TRBJ2-3; weak D call: TRBD2 (6 bases). Germline V gene sequence: CDR1 SSHAT, CDR2 FNYEAQ (reference sequence). The CDR3 is made up of 15 amino acids.

This chain uses TRBV5-1 with TRBJ1-4; maybe TRBD1 (5 bases). The germline gives CDR1 SGHRS, CDR2 YFSETQ. Between the trimmed V and J ends, which lost 4 bases and 3 bases, there was a span of 16 bases. CDR3 length: 16 residues. The CDR3 loop is CASSPRTSGANEKLFF. The CDR3, as DNA: TGCGCCAGCAGCCCAAGGACGTCGGGGGCTAATGAAAAACTGTTTTTT.

The genes are TRBV6-5 and TRBJ1-4; 8 nucleotides line up with TRBD1. The CDR3 length is 16 residues. With V trimmed by 2 bases and J by 8 bases, 10 bases remained unmatched. CDR1 is MNHEY, CDR2 SVGAGI, per germline. Here the CDR3 DNA reads TGTGCCAGCAGTTACGATCTCAGGGGGCGGGAGGAAAAACTGTTTTTT. Its translation is CASSYDLRGREEKLFF.

This sequence joins TRBV5-1 and TRBJ2-1; 7 bases line up with TRBD2. The CDR3 has 15 amino acids. CDR1 and CDR2 (germline): SGHRS, YFSETQ. Unmatched junction bases numbered 6, after V lost 0 bases and J lost 6 bases. In DNA form, the CDR3 reads TGCGCCAGCAGCTTGGCCTTTCCGGGGGGCAATGAGCAGTTCTTC. It encodes CASSLAFPGGNEQFF.

The chain recombines TRBV19 with TRBJ2-4; D is unclear. The length of the CDR3 is 18 residues. The V gene lost 5 bases and the J gene lost 0 bases, with 20 bases spanning the gap. Germline CDR1 is LNHDA and CDR2 is SQIVND (reference sequence). The CDR3 DNA reads TGTGCCAGTAGTCCGGATCGTCCGGGTGACTTAGCCAAAAACATTCAGTACTTC. Protein: CASSPDRPGDLAKNIQYF.

For this clone: The sample has other DNA sequences that encode this CDR3 too. V is TRBV15 and J is TRBJ1-2; D is uncertain. The V end lost 0 bases, the J end lost 5 bases, and 7 bases lay between the germline ends. Germline V gene data show CDR1 as LNHNV and CDR2 as YYDKDF (reference sequence). There are 13 residues in the CDR3. CDR3 in DNA: TGTGCCACCAGCAGAGAGGCACTTTATGGCTACACCTTC. Protein sequence: CATSREALYGYTF.